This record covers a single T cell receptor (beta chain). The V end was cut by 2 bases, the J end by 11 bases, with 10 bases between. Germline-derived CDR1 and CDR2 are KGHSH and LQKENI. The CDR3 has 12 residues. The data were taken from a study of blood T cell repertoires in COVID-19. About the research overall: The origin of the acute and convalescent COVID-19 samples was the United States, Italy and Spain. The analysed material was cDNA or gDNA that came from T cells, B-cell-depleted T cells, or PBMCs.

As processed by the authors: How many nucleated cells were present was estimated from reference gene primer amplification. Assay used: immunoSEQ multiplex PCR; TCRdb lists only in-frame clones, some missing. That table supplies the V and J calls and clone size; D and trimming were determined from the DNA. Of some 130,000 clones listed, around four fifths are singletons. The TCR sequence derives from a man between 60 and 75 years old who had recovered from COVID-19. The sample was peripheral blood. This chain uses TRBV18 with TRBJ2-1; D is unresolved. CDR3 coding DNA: TGTGCCAGCTCACCAGGTCGAGAGCAGCAGTTCTTC. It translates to CASSPGREQQFF. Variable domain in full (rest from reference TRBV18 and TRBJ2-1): NAGVMQNPRHLVRRRGQEARLRCSPMKGHSHVYWYRQLPEEGLKFMVYLQKENIIDESGMPKERFSAEFPKEGPSILRIQQVVRGDSAAYFCASSPGREQQFFGPGTRLTVL.